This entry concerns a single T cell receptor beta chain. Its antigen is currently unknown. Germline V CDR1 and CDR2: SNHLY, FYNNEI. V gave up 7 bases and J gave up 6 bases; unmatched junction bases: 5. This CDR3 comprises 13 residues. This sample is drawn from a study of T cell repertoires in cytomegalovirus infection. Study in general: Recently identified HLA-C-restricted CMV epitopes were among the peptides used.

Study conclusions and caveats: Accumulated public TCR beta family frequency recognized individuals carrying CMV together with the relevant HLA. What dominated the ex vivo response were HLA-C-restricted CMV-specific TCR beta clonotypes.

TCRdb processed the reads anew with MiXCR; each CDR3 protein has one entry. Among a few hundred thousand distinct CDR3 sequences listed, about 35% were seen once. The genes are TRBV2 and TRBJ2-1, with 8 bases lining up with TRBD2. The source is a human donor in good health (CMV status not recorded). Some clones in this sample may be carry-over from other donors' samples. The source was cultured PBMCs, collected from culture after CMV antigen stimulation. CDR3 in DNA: TGTGCCAGCAAGAGCGGGAGATCCAATGAGCAGTTCTTC. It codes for CASKSGRSNEQFF.